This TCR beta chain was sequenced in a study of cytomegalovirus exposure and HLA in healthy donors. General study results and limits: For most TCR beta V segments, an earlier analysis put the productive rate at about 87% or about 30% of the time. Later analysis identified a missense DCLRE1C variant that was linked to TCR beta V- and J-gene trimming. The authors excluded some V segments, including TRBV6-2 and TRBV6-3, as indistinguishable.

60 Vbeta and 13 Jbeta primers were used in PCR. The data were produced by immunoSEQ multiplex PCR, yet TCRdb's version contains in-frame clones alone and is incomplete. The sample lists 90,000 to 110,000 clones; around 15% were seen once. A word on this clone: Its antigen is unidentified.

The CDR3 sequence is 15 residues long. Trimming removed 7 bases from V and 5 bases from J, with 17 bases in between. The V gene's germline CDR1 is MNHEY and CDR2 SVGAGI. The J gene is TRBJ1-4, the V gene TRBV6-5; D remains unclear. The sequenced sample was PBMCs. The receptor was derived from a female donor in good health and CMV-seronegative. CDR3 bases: TGTGCCAGCAAGTTCAACTATCGCGGAAATGAAAAACTGTTTTTT. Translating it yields CASKFNYRGNEKLFF.